This record covers a single T cell receptor (beta chain). Its antigen remains undetermined. No much larger clone exists at a distance of one base, and base qualities are not known. This record belongs to a study of T cell responses to AZD1222 COVID-19 vaccine (dated by TCRdb to 2020 to 2022). At the level of the whole study: Because spike-specific TCR depth and breadth did not differ between the two schedules, AZD1222 recipients who got a second dose at roughly 4 weeks were pooled with those who got a second dose at roughly 12 weeks. A total of about 230 trial participants underwent TCR sequencing, of whom 207 received two doses of AZD1222 and 26 received two doses of the MenACWY control vaccine. Trial participants were enrolled into age subgroups of 18-55, 56-69 and 70-plus years, which contained 148, 28 and 57 TCR-sequenced participants, respectively.

V drops 0 bases and J drops 7 bases, leaving 12 bases in between. The CDR3 sequence holds 13 residues, the cysteine and phenylalanine included. Of all the DNA, just the CDR3 is kept, 39 bases in frame from base 1. CDR1 and CDR2 (GTSNPN, SVGIG) derive from the germline V gene (reference sequence). The CDR3 regions of human TCRbeta chains were analyzed by immunosequencing. The authors' analysis ran thus. TCRs in the repertoires were matched against a reference library of SARS-CoV-2-specific TCRs that had been generated with the MIRA antigen-specificity platform. Breadth was defined as the fraction of unique TCRs that were SARS-CoV-2-associated. Depth was defined as the fraction of total T cells that were SARS-CoV-2-associated. Using the MIRA data, each spike-specific TCR was mapped to the spike region that the TCR reacts to and placed in a CD4 or CD8 class. Log10-transformed breadth and depth values were compared by one-way ANOVA with Sidak's multiple comparisons tests. Not all clones reach the TCRdb copy of this immuneACCESS table, which keeps in-frame sequences only. Checked studies attribute under half of the gap to unresolved V genes and leave the rest unexplained. V and J calls and clone size are as listed in that table; D and trimming were resolved from the DNA. In this sample the table shows some 150,000 clones, about 92% of which occur a single time. In total, the top ten clones hold under 2% of the sample.

The full study reports these points: No day 14 peak-response samples were available, so repertoires were characterized only after the peak T cell response. Reportedly, almost half of the unique spike-specific TCRs recognized epitopes lying outside the regions that are mutated in the B.1.351 and B.1.1.7 variants. Vaccine-associated CD4 TCRs spanned the whole spike protein, with dominant responses in regions 160-218 and 743-854. In the small 56-69-year group, the increase in depth fell short of significance, most likely because of low power. Most participants were white British and females outnumbered males, and the authors suggested that clonal diversity may have been underestimated. Conclusions about previously exposed vaccinees were limited because only 6 or 7 AZD1222 recipients were SARS-CoV-2 seropositive at baseline. A significant rise in spike-specific TCR breadth and depth was observed after two AZD1222 doses relative to day 0 and relative to MenACWY recipients.

The time point label, read with the paper, signifies: baseline before first vaccination. Vaccinee samples came from UK trials COV001 and COV002, including a single-blind randomized controlled phase 2/3 trial of AZD1222 (ChAdOx1 nCoV-19) in healthy adults. Trial participant PBMC samples were collected at day 0 and day 28 after the second dose for TCRbeta chain sequencing. This specimen was peripheral blood, taken on day 0 of AZD1222 vaccination. This receptor was taken from an adult in good health. The chain uses TRBV30 and TRBJ1-2; the D gene is unclear. The sequenced DNA: TGTGCCTGGAGTGTCGCGGGGTCCGTTGGCTACACCTTC. Translated, this is CAWSVAGSVGYTF.